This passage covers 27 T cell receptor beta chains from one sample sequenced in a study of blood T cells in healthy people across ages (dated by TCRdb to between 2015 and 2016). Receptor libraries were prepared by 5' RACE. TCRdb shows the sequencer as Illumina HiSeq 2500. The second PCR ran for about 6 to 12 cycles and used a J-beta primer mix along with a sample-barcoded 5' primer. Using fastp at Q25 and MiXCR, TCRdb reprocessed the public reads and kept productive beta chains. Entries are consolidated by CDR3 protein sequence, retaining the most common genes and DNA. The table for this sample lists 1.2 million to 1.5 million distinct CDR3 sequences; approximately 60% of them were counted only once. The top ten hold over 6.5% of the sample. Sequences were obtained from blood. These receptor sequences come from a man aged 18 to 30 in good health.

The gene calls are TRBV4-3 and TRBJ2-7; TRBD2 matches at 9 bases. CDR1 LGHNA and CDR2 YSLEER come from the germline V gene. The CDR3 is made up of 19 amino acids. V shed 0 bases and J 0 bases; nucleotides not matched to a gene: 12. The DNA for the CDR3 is TGCGCCAGCAGCCAAGATAGACTAGCGGTTCCGCAAAGCTCCTACGAGCAGTACTTC. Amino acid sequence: CASSQDRLAVPQSSYEQYF.

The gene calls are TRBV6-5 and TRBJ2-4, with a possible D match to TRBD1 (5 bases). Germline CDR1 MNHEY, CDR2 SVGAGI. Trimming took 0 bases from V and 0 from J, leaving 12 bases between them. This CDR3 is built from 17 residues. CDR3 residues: CASSYSISTVAKNIQYF. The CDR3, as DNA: TGTGCCAGCAGTTACTCGATTTCGACAGTAGCCAAAAACATTCAGTACTTC.

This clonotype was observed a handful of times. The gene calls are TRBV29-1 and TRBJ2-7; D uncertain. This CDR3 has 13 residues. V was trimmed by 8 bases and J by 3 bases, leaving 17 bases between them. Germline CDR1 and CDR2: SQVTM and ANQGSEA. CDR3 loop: CSFGRADHYEQYF. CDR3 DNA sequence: TGCAGCTTCGGCCGGGCAGACCACTACGAGCAGTACTTC.

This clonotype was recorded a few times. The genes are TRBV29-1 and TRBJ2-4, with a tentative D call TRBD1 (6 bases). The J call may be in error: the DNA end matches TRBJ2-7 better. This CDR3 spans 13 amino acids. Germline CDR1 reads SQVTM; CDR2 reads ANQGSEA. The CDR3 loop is CSVVGQGLGEQYF. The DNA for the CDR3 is TGCAGCGTTGTCGGTCAGGGGTTAGGCGAGCAGTACTTC.

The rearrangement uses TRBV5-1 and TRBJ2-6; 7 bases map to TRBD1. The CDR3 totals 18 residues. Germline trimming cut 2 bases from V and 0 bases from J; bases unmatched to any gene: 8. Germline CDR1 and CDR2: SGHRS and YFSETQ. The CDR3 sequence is CASSLRQGVYSGANVLTF. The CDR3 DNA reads TGCGCCAGCAGCTTAAGGCAGGGGGTATACTCTGGGGCCAACGTCCTGACTTTC.

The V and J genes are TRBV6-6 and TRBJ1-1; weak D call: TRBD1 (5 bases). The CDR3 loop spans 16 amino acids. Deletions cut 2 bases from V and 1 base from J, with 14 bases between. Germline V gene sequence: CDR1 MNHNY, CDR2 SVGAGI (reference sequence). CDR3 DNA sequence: TGTGCCAGCAGTTACACGGTCCGGGGACGGAACACTGAAGCTTTCTTT. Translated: CASSYTVRGRNTEAFF.

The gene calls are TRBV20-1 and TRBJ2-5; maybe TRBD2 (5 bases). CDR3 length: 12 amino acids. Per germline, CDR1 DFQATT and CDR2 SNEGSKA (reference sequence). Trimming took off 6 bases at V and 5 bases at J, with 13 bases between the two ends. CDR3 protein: CSAPPRGETQYF. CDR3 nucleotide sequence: TGCAGTGCACCACCCCGAGGGGAGACCCAGTACTTC.

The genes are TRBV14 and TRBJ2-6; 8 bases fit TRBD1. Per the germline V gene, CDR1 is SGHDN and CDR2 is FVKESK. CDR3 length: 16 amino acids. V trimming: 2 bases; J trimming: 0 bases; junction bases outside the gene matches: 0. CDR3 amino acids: CASSQTGGSGANVLTF. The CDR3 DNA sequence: TGTGCCAGCAGCCAAACAGGGGGCTCTGGGGCCAACGTCCTGACTTTC.

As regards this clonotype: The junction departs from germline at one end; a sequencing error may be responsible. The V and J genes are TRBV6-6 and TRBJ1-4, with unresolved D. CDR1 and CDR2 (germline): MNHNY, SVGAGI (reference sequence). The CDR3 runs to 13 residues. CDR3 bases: TGTGCCGGCAGTTACGGGGTGAAGGAAAAACTGTTTTTT. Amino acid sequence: CAGSYGVKEKLFF.

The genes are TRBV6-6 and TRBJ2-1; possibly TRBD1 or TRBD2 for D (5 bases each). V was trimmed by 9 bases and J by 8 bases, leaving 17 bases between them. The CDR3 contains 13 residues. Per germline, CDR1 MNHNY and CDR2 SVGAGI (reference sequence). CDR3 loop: CASLGWDLHEQFF. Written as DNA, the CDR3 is TGTGCCAGTCTGGGGTGGGACCTCCATGAGCAGTTCTTC.

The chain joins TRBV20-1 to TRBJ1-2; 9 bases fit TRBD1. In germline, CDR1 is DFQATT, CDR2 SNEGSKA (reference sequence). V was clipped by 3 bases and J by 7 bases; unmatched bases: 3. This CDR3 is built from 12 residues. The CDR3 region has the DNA TGCAGTGCTAGCGTGACAGGGGGTGGCTACACCTTC. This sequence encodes CSASVTGGGYTF.

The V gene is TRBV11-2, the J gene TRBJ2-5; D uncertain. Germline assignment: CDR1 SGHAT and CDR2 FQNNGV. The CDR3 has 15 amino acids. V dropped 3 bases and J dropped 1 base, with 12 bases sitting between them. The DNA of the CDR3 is TGTGCCAGCAGCTTGCGAAATCAAGCCCAAGAGACCCAGTACTTC. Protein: CASSLRNQAQETQYF.

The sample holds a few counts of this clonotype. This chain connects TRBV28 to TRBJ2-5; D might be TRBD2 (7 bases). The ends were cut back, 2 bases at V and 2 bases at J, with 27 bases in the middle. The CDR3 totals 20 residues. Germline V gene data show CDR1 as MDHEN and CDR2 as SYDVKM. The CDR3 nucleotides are TGTGCCAGCAGTTTAATATTGGGGGGGAGGTCGCGGGGACAACAAGAGACCCAGTACTTC. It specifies CASSLILGGRSRGQQETQYF.

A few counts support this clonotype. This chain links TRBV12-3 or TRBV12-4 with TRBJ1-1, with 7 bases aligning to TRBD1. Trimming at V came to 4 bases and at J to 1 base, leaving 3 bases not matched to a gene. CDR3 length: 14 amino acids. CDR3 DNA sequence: TGTGCCAGCAGTTGGGACAGCCGGAACACTGAAGCTTTCTTT. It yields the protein CASSWDSRNTEAFF.

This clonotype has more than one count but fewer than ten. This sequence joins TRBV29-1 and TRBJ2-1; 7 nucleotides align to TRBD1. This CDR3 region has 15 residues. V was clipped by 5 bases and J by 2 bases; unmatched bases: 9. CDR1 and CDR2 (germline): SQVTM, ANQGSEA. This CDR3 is CSVLPGGYPYNEQFF. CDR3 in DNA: TGCAGCGTTCTCCCAGGGGGATATCCCTACAATGAGCAGTTCTTC.

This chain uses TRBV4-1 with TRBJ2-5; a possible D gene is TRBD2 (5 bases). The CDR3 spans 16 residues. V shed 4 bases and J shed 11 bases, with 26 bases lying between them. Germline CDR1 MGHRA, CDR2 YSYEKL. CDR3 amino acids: CASSPLEALRSGEQYF. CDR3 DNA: TGCGCCAGCAGCCCCTTAGAGGCCCTCAGGAGCGGTGAGCAGTACTTC.

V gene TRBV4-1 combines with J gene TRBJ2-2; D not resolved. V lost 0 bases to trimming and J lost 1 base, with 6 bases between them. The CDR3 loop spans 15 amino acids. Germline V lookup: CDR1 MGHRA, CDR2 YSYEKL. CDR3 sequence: CASSQDVGNTGELFF. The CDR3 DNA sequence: TGCGCCAGCAGCCAAGATGTCGGGAACACCGGGGAGCTGTTTTTT.

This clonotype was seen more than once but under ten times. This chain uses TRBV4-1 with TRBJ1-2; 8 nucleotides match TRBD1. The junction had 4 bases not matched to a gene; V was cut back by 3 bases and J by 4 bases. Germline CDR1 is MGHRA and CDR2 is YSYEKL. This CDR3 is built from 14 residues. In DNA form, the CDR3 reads TGCGCCAGCAGCCAGATCGACAGGGGCTATGGCTACACCTTC. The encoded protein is CASSQIDRGYGYTF.

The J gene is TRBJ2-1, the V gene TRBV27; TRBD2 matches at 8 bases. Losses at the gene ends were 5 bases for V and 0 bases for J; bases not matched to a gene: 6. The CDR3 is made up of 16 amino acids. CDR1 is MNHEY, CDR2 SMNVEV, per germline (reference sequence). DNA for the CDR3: TGTGCCAGCAGTCTAGAAAGCGGGAGCTCCTACAATGAGCAGTTCTTC. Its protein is CASSLESGSSYNEQFF.

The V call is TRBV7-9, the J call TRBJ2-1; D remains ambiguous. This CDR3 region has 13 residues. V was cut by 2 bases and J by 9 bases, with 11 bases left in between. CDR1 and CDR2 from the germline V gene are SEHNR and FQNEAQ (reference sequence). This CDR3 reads CASSLPLTGEQFF. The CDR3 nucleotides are TGTGCCAGCAGCTTACCTCTCACGGGTGAGCAGTTCTTC. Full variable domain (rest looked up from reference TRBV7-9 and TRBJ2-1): DTGVSQNPRHKITKRGQNVTFRCDPISEHNRLYWYRQTLGQGPEFLTYFQNEAQLEKSRLLSDRFSAERPKGSFSTLEIQRTEQGDSAMYLCASSLPLTGEQFFGPGTRLTVL.

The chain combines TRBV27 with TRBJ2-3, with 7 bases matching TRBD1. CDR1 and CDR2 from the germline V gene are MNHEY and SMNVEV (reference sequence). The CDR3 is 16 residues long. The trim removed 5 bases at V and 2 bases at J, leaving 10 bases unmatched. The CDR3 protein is CASSHAPGQITDTQYF. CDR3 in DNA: TGTGCCAGCAGTCACGCCCCGGGACAGATCACAGATACGCAGTATTTT.

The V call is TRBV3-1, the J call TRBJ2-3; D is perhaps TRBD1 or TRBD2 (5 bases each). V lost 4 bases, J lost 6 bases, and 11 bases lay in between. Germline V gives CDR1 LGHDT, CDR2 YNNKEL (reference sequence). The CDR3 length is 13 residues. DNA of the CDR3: TGTGCCAGCAGCCCCCACGGGACGGATACGCAGTATTTT. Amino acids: CASSPHGTDTQYF.

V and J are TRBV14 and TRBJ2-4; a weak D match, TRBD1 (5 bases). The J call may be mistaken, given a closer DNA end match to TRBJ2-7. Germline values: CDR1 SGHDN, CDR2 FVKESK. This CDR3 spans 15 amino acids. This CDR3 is CASSQPGIYSYEQYF. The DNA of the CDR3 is TGTGCCAGCAGCCAACCAGGGATCTACTCCTACGAGCAGTACTTC.

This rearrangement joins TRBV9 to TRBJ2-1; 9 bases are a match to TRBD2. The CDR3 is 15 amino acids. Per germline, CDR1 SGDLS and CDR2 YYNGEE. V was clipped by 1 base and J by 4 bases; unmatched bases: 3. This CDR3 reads CASSVRLAGYNEQFF. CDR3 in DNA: TGTGCCAGCAGCGTACGCCTAGCGGGGTACAATGAGCAGTTCTTC. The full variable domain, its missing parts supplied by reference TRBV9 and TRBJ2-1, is DSGVTQTPKHLITATGQRVTLRCSPRSGDLSVYWYQQSLDQGLQFLIQYYNGEERAKGNILERFSAQQFPDLHSELNLSSLELGDSALYFCASSVRLAGYNEQFFGPGTRLTVL.

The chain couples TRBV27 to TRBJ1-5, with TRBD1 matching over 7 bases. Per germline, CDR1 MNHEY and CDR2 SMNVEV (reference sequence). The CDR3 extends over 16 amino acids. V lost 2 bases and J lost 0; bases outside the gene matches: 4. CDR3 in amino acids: CASSLNGQDSNQPQHF. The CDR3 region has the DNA TGTGCCAGCAGTTTAAACGGACAGGATAGCAATCAGCCCCAGCATTTT.

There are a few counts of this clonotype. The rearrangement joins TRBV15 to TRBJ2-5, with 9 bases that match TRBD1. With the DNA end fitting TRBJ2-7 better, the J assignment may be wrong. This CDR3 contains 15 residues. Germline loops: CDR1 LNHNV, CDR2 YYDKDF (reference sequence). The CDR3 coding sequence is TGTGCCACCAGCAGAGAACGGACAGGGGTGGGCGAGCAGTACTTC. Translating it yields CATSRERTGVGEQYF.

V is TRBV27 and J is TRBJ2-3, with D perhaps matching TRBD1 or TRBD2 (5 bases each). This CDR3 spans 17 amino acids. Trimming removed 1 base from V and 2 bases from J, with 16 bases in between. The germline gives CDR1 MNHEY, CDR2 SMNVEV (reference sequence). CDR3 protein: CASSLLTHLGPTDTQYF. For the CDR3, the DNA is TGTGCCAGCAGTTTATTAACCCATTTGGGACCCACAGATACGCAGTATTTT.